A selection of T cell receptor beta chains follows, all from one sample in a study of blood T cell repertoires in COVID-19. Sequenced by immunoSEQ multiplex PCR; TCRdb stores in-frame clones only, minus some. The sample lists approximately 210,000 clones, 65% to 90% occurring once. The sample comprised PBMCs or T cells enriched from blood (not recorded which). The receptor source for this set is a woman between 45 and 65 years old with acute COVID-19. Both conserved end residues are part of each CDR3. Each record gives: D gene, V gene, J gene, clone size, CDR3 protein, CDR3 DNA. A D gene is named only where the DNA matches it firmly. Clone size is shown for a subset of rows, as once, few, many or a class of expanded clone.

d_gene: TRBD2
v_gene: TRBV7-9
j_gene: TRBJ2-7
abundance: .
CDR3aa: CASSITGRDSDF
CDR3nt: TGTGCCAGCAGCATCACCGGGAGGGATTCCGACTTC

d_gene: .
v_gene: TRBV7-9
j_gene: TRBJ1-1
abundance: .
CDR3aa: CASSLMTMNTEAFF
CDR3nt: TGTGCCAGCAGCTTAATGACTATGAACACTGAAGCTTTCTTT

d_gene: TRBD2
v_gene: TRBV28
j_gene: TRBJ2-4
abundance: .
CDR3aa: CASSSSGVAKNIQYF
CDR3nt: TGTGCCAGCAGTTCGAGCGGGGTAGCCAAAAACATTCAGTACTTC

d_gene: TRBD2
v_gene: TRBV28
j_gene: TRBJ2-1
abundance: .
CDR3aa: CASSLSSGANNEQFF
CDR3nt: TGTGCCAGCAGTTTAAGTAGCGGGGCAAACAATGAGCAGTTCTTC

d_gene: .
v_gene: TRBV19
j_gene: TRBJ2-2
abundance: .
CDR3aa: CASSIFGFANLAGELFF
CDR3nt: TGTGCCAGTAGTATATTTGGTTTTGCGAACCTGGCCGGGGAGCTGTTTTTT

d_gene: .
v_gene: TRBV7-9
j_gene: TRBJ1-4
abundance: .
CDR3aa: CASTLTTTNEKLFF
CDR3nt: TGTGCCAGCACCCTGACAACAACTAATGAAAAACTGTTTTTT

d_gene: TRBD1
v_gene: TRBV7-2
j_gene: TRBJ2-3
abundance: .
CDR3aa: CASSYRQGAPDTQYF
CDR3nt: TGTGCCAGCAGCTACCGACAGGGGGCCCCAGATACGCAGTATTTT

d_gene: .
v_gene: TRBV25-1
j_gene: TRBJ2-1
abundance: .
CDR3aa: CASSDAGSSSYNEQFF
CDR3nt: TGTGCCAGCAGTGACGCCGGGAGTAGCTCCTACAATGAGCAGTTCTTC

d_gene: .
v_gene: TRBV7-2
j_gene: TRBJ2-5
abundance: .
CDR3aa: CASSFTGPGETQYF
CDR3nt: TGTGCCAGCAGCTTTACAGGGCCGGGGGAGACCCAGTACTTC

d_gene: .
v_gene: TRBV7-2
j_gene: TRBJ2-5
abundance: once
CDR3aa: CASSLTGLQETQYF
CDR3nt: TGTGCCAGCAGCTTAACAGGGTTACAAGAGACCCAGTACTTC

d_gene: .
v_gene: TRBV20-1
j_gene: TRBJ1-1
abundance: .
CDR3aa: CSARIIEAFF
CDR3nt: TGCAGTGCTAGAATCATTGAAGCTTTCTTT

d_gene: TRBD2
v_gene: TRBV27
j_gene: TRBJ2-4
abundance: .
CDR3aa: CASSLKGGSLGIQYF
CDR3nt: TGTGCCAGCAGTTTAAAAGGCGGGAGCTTAGGCATTCAGTACTTC

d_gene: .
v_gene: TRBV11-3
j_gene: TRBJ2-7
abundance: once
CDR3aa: CASSFAYEQYF
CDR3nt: TGTGCCAGCAGCTTTGCGTACGAGCAGTACTTC

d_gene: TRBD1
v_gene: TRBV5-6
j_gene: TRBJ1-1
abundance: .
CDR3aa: CASSPRTGEAFF
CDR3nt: TGTGCCAGCAGCCCGAGGACAGGTGAAGCTTTCTTT

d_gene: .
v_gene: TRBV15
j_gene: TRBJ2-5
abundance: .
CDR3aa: CATSRDFRGLGETQYF
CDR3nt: TGTGCCACCAGCAGAGATTTCCGGGGGTTGGGAGAGACCCAGTACTTC

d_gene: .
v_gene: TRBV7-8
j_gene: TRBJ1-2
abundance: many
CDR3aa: CASSLDTGGYGYGYTF
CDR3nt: TGTGCCAGCAGCCTAGATACGGGGGGATATGGATATGGCTACACCTTC

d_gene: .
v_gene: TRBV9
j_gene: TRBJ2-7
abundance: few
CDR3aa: CASSVAAGRYEQYF
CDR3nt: TGTGCCAGCAGCGTAGCGGCGGGAAGGTACGAGCAGTACTTC

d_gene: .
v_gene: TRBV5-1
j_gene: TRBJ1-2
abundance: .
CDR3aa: CASRSGVGDGYTF
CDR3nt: TGCGCCAGCCGCTCGGGGGTCGGTGATGGCTACACCTTC

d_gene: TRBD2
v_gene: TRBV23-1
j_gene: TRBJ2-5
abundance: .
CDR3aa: CASSPRLAGGPGQETQYF
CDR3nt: TGCGCCAGCAGTCCTCGTCTAGCGGGAGGACCAGGACAAGAGACCCAGTACTTC

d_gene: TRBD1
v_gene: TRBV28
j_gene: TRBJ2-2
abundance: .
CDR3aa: CASSSHPGQSTGELFF
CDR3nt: TGTGCCAGCAGTTCGCATCCGGGACAGAGTACCGGGGAGCTGTTTTTT

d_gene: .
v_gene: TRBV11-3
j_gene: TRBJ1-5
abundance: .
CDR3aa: CASSLGAVNQPQHF
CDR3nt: TGTGCCAGCAGCTTGGGGGCAGTCAATCAGCCCCAGCATTTT

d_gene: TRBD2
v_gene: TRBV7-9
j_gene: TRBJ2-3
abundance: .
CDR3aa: CASSLGLAGGNTQYF
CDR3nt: TGTGCCAGCAGCCTGGGACTAGCGGGAGGTAATACGCAGTATTTT

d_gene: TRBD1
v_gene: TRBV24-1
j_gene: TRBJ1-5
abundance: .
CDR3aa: CATSDLQSVVRHLTGGKNQPQHF
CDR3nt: TGTGCCACCAGTGATTTGCAATCGGTAGTTCGACATCTAACAGGGGGGAAAAATCAGCCCCAGCATTTT

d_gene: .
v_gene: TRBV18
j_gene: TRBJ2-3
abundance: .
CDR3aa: CASSPQADTQYF
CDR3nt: TGTGCCAGCTCACCGCAGGCAGATACGCAGTATTTT

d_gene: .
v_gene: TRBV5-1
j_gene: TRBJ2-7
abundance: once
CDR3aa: CASTGAYEQYF
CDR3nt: TGCGCCAGCACCGGGGCCTACGAGCAGTACTTC

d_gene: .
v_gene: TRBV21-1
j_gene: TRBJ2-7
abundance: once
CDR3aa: CASSKDLLSEYF
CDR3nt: TGTGCCAGCAGCAAAGATTTACTCTCTGAGTACTTC

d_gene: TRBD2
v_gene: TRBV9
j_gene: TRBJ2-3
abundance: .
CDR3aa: CASSVGGGNADTQYF
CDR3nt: TGTGCCAGCAGCGTAGGGGGGGGGAACGCCGATACGCAGTATTTT

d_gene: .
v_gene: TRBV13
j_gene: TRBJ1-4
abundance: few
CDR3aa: CASSRSEDGAF
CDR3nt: TGTGCCAGCAGCCGATCTGAAGATGGGGCGTTT

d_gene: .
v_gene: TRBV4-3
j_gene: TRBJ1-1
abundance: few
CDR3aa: CASSQEYGRGVEAFF
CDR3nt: TGCGCCAGCAGCCAAGAATATGGCAGGGGAGTCGAAGCTTTCTTT

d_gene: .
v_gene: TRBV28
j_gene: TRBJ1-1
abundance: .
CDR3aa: CASSQGARNTEAFF
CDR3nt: TGTGCCAGCAGTCAGGGTGCACGGAACACTGAAGCTTTCTTT

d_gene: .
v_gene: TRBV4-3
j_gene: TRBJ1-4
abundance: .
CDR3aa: CASSQDFRRGGKLFF
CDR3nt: TGCGCCAGCAGCCAAGATTTCCGTCGCGGGGGAAAACTGTTTTTT

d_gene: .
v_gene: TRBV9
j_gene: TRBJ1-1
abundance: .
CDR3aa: CASSVRPAGLNTEAFF
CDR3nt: TGTGCCAGCAGCGTCCGACCCGCAGGGTTGAACACTGAAGCTTTCTTT

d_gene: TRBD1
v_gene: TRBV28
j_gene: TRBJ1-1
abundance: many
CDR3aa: CASSWARGRTEAFF
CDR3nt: TGTGCCAGCAGTTGGGCCAGGGGGAGGACTGAAGCTTTCTTT

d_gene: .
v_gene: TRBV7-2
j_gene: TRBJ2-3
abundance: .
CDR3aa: CASSLALRADTQYF
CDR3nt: TGTGCCAGCAGCTTAGCGCTCCGGGCAGATACGCAGTATTTT

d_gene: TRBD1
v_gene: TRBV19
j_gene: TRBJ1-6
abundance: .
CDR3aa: CASSGGTETRQVQSLHF
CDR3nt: TGTGCCAGTAGTGGAGGGACAGAGACCCGACAGGTTCAGTCCCTCCACTTT